A single sample gave rise to the 12 T cell receptor beta chains below, sequenced in a study of OX40 agonist ivuxolimab in advanced cancers. Library preparation employed the immunoSEQ multiplex PCR assay. Entries here come from immuneACCESS through TCRdb and include only in-frame sequences with V and J called. Some clones fail to appear in such tables; in the studies checked, an unresolved V gene covers under half of the shortfall, and the cause of the remainder is unknown. This sample comprises about 57,000 clones, about 83% of them detected only once. The ten most abundant clones make up approximately 2.8% of the sample. The material sequenced was CD4+ or CD8+ T cells sorted from blood, taken in a trial of the OX40 agonist ivuxolimab. All receptors derive from an adult with an advanced solid tumor such as melanoma, head and neck, liver or kidney cancer.

The CDR3 sequence is CASSRGSGDNQPQHF. CDR3 in DNA: TGTGCCAGCAGCCGGGGATCGGGGGACAATCAGCCCCAGCATTTT. V is TRBV7-8 and J is TRBJ1-5; possibly TRBD1 for D (5 bases). The CDR3 is 15 residues long. Between the trimmed V and J ends, which lost 5 bases and 3 bases, there was a span of 14 bases. Germline CDR1 SGHVS, CDR2 FQNEAQ.

Turning to this clone: This sample includes further DNA sequences coding for the same CDR3. J is TRBJ2-2 and V is TRBV7-2; weak D call: TRBD2 (5 bases). From germline, CDR1 is SGHTA and CDR2 FQGNSA. The CDR3 runs 15 residues. The V and J ends lost 5 bases and 5 bases respectively, with 15 bases between them. The CDR3 DNA reads as TGTGCCAGCAGCAACTACCGGGGTGGGACCGGGGAGCTGTTTTTT. It is translated as CASSNYRGGTGELFF.

The V gene is TRBV30, the J gene TRBJ2-7, with D unresolved. The CDR3 contains 14 residues. Germline-derived CDR1 and CDR2 are GTSNPN and SVGIG (reference sequence). Trimming cost V 0 bases and J 4 bases, with 13 bases left between them. CDR3 nucleotide sequence: TGTGCCTGGAGTGTACGTGGCAGGTGGTACGAGCAGTACTTC. Amino acids: CAWSVRGRWYEQYF.

This chain connects TRBV20-1 to TRBJ2-5, with D perhaps matching TRBD2 (6 bases). The ends were cut back, 5 bases at V and 2 bases at J, with 6 bases in the middle. The CDR3 extends over 11 amino acids. CDR1 and CDR2 (germline): DFQATT, SNEGSKA (reference sequence). CDR3 loop: CSAGTQETQYF. CDR3 nucleotides: TGCAGTGCTGGGACTCAAGAGACCCAGTACTTC.

This chain links TRBV4-1 with TRBJ2-1, with 7 bases fitting TRBD2. The V gene's germline CDR1 is MGHRA and CDR2 YSYEKL. This CDR3 is built from 17 residues. The J segment lost 0 bases and the V segment lost 0 bases, leaving 5 bases of the junction unmatched. This CDR3 reads CASSQDGTGGSYNEQFF. The CDR3 DNA reads TGCGCCAGCAGCCAAGATGGGACGGGAGGCTCCTACAATGAGCAGTTCTTC.

The V and J genes are TRBV7-8 and TRBJ1-2; no definite D call. Germline CDR1 is SGHVS and CDR2 is FQNEAQ. This CDR3 contains 13 residues. V was trimmed by 1 base and J by 4 bases, leaving 7 bases between them. DNA of the CDR3: TGTGCCAGCAGCTTAGGGGTAGCCTATGGCTACACCTTC. Translated: CASSLGVAYGYTF.

This chain connects TRBV13 to TRBJ2-1, with D possibly matching TRBD1 (6 bases). The CDR3 length is 13 residues. V was clipped by 5 bases and J by 9 bases, with 14 bases between them. Germline CDR1 PRHDT, CDR2 FYEKMQ (reference sequence). The CDR3 here is CASSANRAGEQFF. In nucleotides, the CDR3 is TGTGCCAGCAGCGCTAACAGGGCCGGTGAGCAGTTCTTC.

The chain employs TRBV25-1 and TRBJ2-1; 14 nucleotides align to TRBD2. Trimming took 6 bases from V and 13 from J; bases not matched to a gene: 8. The CDR3 has 14 residues. CDR1 is MGHDK and CDR2 is SYGVNS in the germline V gene. The CDR3 DNA sequence: TGTGCCAGCAGAGGGACTAGCGGGAGTCGGGTCCAGTTCTTC. It translates to CASRGTSGSRVQFF.

J is TRBJ1-5 and V is TRBV10-3; D unresolved. The length of the CDR3 is 15 residues. Trimming stripped 0 bases from V and 8 bases from J, with 14 bases between. CDR1 and CDR2 from the germline V gene are ENHRY and SYGVKD. Here the CDR3 DNA reads TGTGCCATCAGTGAGTCATTGAGGGATTTTGAGCCCCAGCATTTT. Translated: CAISESLRDFEPQHF.

V and J are TRBV9 and TRBJ2-7; D is perhaps TRBD1 (6 bases). In germline, CDR1 is SGDLS, CDR2 YYNGEE. The length of the CDR3 is 15 residues. Trimming cost V 1 base and J 4 bases, with 15 bases left between them. CDR3 amino acids: CASSVSAGDWYEQYF. The DNA of the CDR3 is TGTGCCAGCAGCGTATCGGCAGGGGATTGGTACGAGCAGTACTTC.

The CDR3 bases are TGTGCCAGCAGCCTTAGCGGGAGCTCCTACAATGAGCAGTTCTTC. This codes for CASSLSGSSYNEQFF. The chain uses TRBV7-2 and TRBJ2-1; 9 bases map to TRBD2. The CDR3 runs 15 residues. CDR1 and CDR2 (germline): SGHTA, FQGNSA. V lost 5 bases and J lost 0; bases outside the gene matches: 2.

The rearrangement uses TRBV7-9 and TRBJ2-2; D may be TRBD1 or TRBD2 (5 bases each). Germline CDR1 is SEHNR and CDR2 is FQNEAQ (reference sequence). V was trimmed by 7 bases and J by 2 bases, leaving 17 bases between them. CDR3 size: 16 residues. CDR3 DNA: TGTGCCAGCAAGAGGGGAGCCAGGCTAAACACCGGGGAGCTGTTTTTT. Translation: CASKRGARLNTGELFF.